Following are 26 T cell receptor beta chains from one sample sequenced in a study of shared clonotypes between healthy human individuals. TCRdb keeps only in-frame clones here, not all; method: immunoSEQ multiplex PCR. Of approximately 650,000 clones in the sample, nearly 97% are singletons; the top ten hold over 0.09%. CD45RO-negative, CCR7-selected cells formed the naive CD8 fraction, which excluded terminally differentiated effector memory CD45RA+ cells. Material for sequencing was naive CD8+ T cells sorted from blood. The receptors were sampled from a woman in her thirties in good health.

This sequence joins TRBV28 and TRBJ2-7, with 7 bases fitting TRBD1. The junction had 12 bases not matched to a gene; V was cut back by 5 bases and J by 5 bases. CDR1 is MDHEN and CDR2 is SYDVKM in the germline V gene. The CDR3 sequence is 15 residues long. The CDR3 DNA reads TGTGCCAGCAGTACCCCCCGACAGGGCCCCCACGAGCAGTACTTC. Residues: CASSTPRQGPHEQYF.

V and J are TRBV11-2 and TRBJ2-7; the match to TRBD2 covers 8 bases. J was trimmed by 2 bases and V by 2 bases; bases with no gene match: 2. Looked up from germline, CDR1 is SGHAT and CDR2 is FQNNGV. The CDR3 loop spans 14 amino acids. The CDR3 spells CASSLPGLAYEQYF. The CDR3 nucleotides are TGTGCCAGCAGCTTACCGGGACTAGCCTACGAGCAGTACTTC.

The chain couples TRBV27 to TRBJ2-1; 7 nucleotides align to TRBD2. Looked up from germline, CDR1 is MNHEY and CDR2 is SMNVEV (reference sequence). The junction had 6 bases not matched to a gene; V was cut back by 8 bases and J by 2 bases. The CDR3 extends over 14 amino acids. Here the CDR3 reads CASGTGTTYNEQFF. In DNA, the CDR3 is TGTGCCAGCGGCACCGGGACTACCTACAATGAGCAGTTCTTC.

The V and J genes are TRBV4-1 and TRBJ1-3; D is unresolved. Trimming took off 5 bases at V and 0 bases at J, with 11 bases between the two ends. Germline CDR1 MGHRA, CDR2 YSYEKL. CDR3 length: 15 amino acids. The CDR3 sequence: CASSEDGRSGNTIYF. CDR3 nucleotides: TGCGCCAGCAGCGAGGACGGACGCTCTGGAAACACCATATATTTT.

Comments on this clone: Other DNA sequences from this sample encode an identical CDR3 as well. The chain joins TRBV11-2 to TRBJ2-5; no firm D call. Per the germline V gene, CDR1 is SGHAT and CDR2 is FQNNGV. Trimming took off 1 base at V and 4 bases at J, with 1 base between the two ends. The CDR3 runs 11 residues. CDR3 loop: CASSLAETQYF. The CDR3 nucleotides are TGTGCCAGCAGCTTAGCAGAGACCCAGTACTTC. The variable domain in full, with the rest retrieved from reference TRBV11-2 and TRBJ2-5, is EAGVAQSPRYKIIEKRQSVAFWCNPISGHATLYWYQQILGQGPKLLIQFQNNGVVDDSQLPKDRFSAERLKGVDSTLKIQPAKLEDSAVYLCASSLAETQYFGPGTRLLVL.

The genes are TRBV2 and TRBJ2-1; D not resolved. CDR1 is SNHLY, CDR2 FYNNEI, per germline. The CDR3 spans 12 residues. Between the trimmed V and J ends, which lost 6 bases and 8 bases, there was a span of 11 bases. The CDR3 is CASRGRFHEQFF. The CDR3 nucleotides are TGTGCCAGCAGGGGTAGATTCCATGAGCAGTTCTTC.

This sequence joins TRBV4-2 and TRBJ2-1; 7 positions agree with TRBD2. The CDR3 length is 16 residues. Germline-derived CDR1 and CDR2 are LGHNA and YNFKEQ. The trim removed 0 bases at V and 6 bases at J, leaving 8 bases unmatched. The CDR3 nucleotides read TGTGCCAGCAGCCAAGAACGGGGAGGGCCGTCCAATGAGCAGTTCTTC. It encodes CASSQERGGPSNEQFF.

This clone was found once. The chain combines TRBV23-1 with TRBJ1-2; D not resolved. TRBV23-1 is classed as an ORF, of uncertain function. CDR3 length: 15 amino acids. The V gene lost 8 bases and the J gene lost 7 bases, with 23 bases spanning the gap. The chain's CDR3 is CASPPGKQILSGYTF. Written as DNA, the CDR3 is TGCGCCAGCCCTCCTGGGAAGCAGATTCTCTCTGGCTACACCTTC.

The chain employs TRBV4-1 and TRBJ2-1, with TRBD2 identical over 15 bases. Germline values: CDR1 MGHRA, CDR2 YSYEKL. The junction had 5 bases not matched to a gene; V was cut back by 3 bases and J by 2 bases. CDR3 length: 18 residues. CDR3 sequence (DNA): TGCGCCAGCAGCCACGGGACTAGCGGGAGGAACCCCTACAATGAGCAGTTCTTC. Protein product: CASSHGTSGRNPYNEQFF.

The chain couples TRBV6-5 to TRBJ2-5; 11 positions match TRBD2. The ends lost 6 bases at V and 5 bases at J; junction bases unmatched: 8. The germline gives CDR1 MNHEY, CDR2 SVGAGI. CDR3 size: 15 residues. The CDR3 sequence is CASRLTSGTGETQYF. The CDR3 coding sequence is TGTGCCAGCAGATTGACTAGCGGGACCGGGGAGACCCAGTACTTC.

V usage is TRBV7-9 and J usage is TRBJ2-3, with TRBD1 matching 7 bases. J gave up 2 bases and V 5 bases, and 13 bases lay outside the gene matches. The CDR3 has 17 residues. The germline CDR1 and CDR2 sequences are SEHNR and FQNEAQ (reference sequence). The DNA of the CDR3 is TGTGCCAGCAGCGGACCCGGGACAGACGATCCCACAGATACGCAGTATTTT. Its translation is CASSGPGTDDPTDTQYF.

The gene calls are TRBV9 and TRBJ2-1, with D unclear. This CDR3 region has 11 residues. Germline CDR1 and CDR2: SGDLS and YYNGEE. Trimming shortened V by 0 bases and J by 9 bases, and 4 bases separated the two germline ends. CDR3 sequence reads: CASSVGSEQFF. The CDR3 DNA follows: TGTGCCAGCAGCGTAGGGTCTGAGCAGTTCTTC.

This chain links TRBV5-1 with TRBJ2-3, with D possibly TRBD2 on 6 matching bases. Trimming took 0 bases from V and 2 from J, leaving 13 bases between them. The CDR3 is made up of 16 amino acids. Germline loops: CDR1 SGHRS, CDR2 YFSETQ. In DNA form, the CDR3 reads TGCGCCAGCAGCTTGGCCTCGCCTAGCGTCACAGATACGCAGTATTTT. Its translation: CASSLASPSVTDTQYF.

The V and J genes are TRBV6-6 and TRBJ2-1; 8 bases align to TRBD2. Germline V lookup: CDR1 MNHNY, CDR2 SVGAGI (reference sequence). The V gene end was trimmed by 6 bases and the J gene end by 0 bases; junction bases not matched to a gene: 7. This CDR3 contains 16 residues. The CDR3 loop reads CASSLEAGDSYNEQFF. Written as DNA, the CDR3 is TGTGCCAGCAGCCTAGAAGCGGGAGACTCCTACAATGAGCAGTTCTTC.

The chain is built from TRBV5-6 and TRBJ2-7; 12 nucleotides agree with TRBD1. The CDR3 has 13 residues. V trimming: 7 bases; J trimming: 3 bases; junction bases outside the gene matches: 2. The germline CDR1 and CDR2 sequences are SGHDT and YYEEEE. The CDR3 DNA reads TGTGCCAGCCGGGACAGGGGGCTCTACGAGCAGTACTTC. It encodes CASRDRGLYEQYF.

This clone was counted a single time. The CDR3 nucleotides read TGTGCCAGCAGCTTAGCGGCAGGTTACGAGCAGTACTTC. It encodes CASSLAAGYEQYF. The rearrangement links TRBV7-8 to TRBJ2-7; no reliable D call. The CDR3 has 13 residues. V shed 0 bases and J shed 4 bases, with 7 bases lying between them. Germline-derived CDR1 and CDR2 are SGHVS and FQNEAQ.

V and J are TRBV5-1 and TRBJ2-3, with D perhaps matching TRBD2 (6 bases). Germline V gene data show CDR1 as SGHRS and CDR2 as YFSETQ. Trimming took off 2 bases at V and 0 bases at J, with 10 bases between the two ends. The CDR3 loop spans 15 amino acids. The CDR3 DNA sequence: TGCGCCAGCAGCTTTTCTAGCGCAAGCACAGATACGCAGTATTTT. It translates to CASSFSSASTDTQYF.

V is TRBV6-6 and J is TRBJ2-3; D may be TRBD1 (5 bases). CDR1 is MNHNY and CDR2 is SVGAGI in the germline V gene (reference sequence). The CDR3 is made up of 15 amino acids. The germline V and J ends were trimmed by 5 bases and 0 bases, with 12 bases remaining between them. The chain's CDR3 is CASSRLQGSTDTQYF. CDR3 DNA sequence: TGTGCCAGCAGTCGACTCCAGGGAAGCACAGATACGCAGTATTTT.

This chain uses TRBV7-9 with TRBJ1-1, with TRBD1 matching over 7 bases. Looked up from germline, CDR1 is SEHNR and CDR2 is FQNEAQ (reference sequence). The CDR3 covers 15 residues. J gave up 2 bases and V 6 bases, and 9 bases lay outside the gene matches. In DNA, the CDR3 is TGTGCCAGCAGTCGACAGGGCGACAGCAACACTGAAGCTTTCTTT. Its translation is CASSRQGDSNTEAFF. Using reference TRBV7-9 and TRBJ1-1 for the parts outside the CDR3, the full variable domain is DTGVSQNPRHKITKRGQNVTFRCDPISEHNRLYWYRQTLGQGPEFLTYFQNEAQLEKSRLLSDRFSAERPKGSFSTLEIQRTEQGDSAMYLCASSRQGDSNTEAFFGQGTRLTVV.

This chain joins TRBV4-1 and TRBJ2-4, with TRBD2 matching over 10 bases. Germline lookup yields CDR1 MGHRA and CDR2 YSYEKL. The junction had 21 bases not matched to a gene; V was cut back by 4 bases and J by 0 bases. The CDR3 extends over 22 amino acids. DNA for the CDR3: TGCGCCAGCAGCCCAACGCCACCCCCGCTAGCGGGAGACCCAATAGCCAAAAACATTCAGTACTTC. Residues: CASSPTPPPLAGDPIAKNIQYF.

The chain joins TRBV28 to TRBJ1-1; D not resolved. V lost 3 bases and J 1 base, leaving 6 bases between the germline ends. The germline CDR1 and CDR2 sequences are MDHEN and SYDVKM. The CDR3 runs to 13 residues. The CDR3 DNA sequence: TGTGCCAGCAGTTTCCACCCGAACACTGAAGCTTTCTTT. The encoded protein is CASSFHPNTEAFF.

The CDR3: CASSPLAGDGLMALHF. CDR3 DNA: TGTGCCAGCAGTCCCCTGGCAGGGGATGGTCTCATGGCCCTCCACTTT. V usage is TRBV27 and J usage is TRBJ1-6; D is possibly TRBD1 (6 bases). The CDR3 is 16 amino acids. Germline-derived CDR1 and CDR2 are MNHEY and SMNVEV (reference sequence). The V end lost 5 bases, the J end lost 14 bases, and 25 bases lay between the germline ends.

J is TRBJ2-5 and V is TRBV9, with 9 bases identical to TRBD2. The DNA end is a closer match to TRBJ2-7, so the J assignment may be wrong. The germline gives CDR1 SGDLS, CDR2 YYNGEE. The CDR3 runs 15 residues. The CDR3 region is CASSESASGTYEQYF. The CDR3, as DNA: TGTGCCAGCAGCGAGTCGGCTAGCGGGACTTACGAGCAGTACTTC.

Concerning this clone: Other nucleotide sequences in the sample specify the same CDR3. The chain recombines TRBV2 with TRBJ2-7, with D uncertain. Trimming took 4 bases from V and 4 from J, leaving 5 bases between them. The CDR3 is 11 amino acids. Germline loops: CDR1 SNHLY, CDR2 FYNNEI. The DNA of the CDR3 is TGTGCCAGCAGTGGGTCTTACGAGCAGTACTTC. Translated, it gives CASSGSYEQYF.

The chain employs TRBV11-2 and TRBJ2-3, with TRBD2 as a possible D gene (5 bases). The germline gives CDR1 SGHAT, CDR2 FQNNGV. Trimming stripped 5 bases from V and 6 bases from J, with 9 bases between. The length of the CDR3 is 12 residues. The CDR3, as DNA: TGTGCCAGCAGCGGGGAGAGGGATACGCAGTATTTT. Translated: CASSGERDTQYF. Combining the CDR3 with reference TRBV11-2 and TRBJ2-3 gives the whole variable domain EAGVAQSPRYKIIEKRQSVAFWCNPISGHATLYWYQQILGQGPKLLIQFQNNGVVDDSQLPKDRFSAERLKGVDSTLKIQPAKLEDSAVYLCASSGERDTQYFGPGTRLTVL.

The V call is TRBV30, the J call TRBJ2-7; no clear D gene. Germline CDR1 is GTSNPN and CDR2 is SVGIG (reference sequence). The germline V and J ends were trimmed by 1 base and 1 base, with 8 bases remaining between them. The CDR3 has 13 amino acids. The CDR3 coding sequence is TGTGCCTGGAGTGATGTGGGATCCTACGAGCAGTACTTC. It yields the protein CAWSDVGSYEQYF.